A selection of T cell receptor beta chains follows, all from one sample in a study of cytomegalovirus exposure and HLA in healthy donors. Here immunoSEQ multiplex PCR was the method, and the copy in TCRdb shows in-frame clones only, minus some. The sample shows some 190,000 clones, more than 60% of them seen only once. Sequenced sample: PBMCs. These receptors were obtained from a man aged 18 to 30 in good health and CMV-seronegative. Both conserved end residues are part of each CDR3. The order of the fields is clone size, J gene, CDR3 length, D gene, V gene, CDR3 protein, CDR3 DNA. A D gene is named only where the DNA matches it firmly. Where a row states a size, it is once, few, many or the class of an expanded clone; other rows omit it.

>.|TRBJ2-5|17|.|TRBV12-5
CASGLATSAGGAETQYF
TGTGCTAGTGGTTTGGCCACCAGCGCGGGCGGGGCCGAGACCCAGTACTTC
>few|TRBJ2-5|14|.|TRBV2
CASSEHGSEETQYF
TGTGCCAGCAGTGAACATGGCAGTGAAGAGACCCAGTACTTC
>.|TRBJ2-3|20|TRBD2|TRBV4-2
CASSQDLTSGRGGSTDTQYF
TGTGCCAGCAGCCAAGATCTAACTAGCGGGAGAGGGGGGAGCACAGATACGCAGTATTTT
>.|TRBJ2-2|15|.|TRBV5-4
CASSPGLLNTGELFF
TGTGCCAGCAGCCCGGGACTGTTGAACACCGGGGAGCTGTTTTTT
>.|TRBJ2-5|15|.|TRBV7-8
CASSLIRGGQETQYF
TGTGCCAGCAGCTTAATCAGGGGCGGGCAAGAGACCCAGTACTTC
>.|TRBJ2-5|17|TRBD2|TRBV9
CASSVGGSSGMRETQYF
TGTGCCAGCAGCGTTGGTGGTTCTAGCGGGATGAGGGAGACCCAGTACTTC
>few|TRBJ1-6|16|.|TRBV5-6
CASSLWNRAPNSPLHF
TGTGCCAGCAGCTTGTGGAACAGGGCTCCTAATTCACCCCTCCACTTT
>.|TRBJ2-1|15|.|TRBV6-1
CASSDRGRGDNEQFF
TGTGCCAGCAGTGATCGGGGGAGGGGGGACAATGAGCAGTTCTTC
>.|TRBJ2-1|18|.|TRBV4-3
CASSQDFYGKSSYNEQFF
TGCGCCAGCAGCCAAGATTTTTACGGGAAAAGCTCCTACAATGAGCAGTTCTTC
>.|TRBJ1-4|15|.|TRBV5-6
CASSHLQGPNEKLFF
TGTGCCAGCAGCCATCTACAGGGCCCGAATGAAAAACTGTTTTTT
>.|TRBJ1-1|17|TRBD1|TRBV11-3
CASSLNPGQLMNTEAFF
TGTGCCAGCAGCTTAAACCCGGGACAGCTCATGAACACTGAAGCTTTCTTT
>.|TRBJ2-7|13|TRBD2|TRBV6-1
CASRGLASYEQYF
TGTGCCAGCAGAGGACTAGCATCCTACGAGCAGTACTTC
>.|TRBJ2-2|16|TRBD1|TRBV4-3
CASSHSPGQPTGELFF
TGCGCCAGCAGCCATTCTCCGGGACAGCCGACCGGGGAGCTGTTTTTT
>.|TRBJ2-3|17|TRBD2|TRBV29-1
CSVFGLAGVTSTDTQYF
TGCAGCGTTTTCGGACTAGCGGGAGTAACTAGCACAGATACGCAGTATTTT
>.|TRBJ2-7|14|TRBD1|TRBV7-8
CASSPSGTGTQQYF
TGTGCCAGCAGCCCAAGCGGGACAGGGACCCAGCAGTACTTC
>.|TRBJ1-5|14|TRBD1|TRBV19
CASSPRDREQPQHF
TGTGCCAGTAGTCCCCGGGACAGGGAGCAGCCCCAGCATTTT
>.|TRBJ1-2|16|.|TRBV5-5
CASSLSAGGGNYGYTF
TGTGCCAGCAGCTTATCGGCGGGGGGAGGTAACTATGGCTACACCTTC
>.|TRBJ2-7|14|TRBD1|TRBV6-6
CASRNTGAWYEQYF
TGTGCCAGCAGAAATACAGGGGCGTGGTACGAGCAGTACTTC
>few|TRBJ2-2|16|TRBD1|TRBV19
CASTNYRGMNTGELFF
TGTGCCAGCACAAACTACAGGGGGATGAACACCGGGGAGCTGTTTTTT
>.|TRBJ2-7|14|.|TRBV4-3
CASSPGWRDYEQYF
TGCGCCAGCAGCCCCGGATGGCGGGACTACGAGCAGTACTTC
>.|TRBJ2-5|15|.|TRBV6-1
CASSEGGTDQETQYF
TGTGCCAGCAGTGAAGGCGGGACAGACCAAGAGACCCAGTACTTC
>.|TRBJ1-4|14|TRBD1|TRBV7-3
CASSLDDRDEKLFF
TGTGCCAGCAGCTTAGATGACAGGGATGAAAAACTGTTTTTT
>.|TRBJ1-2|15|.|TRBV21-1
CASSPRIKRGYGYTF
TGTGCCAGCAGCCCAAGGATCAAAAGGGGCTATGGCTACACCTTC
>.|TRBJ2-5|11|.|TRBV6-6
CASSPSETQYF
TGTGCCAGCAGCCCCTCGGAGACCCAGTACTTC
>.|TRBJ2-3|16|TRBD1|TRBV7-9
CSSSLGGTGRTDTQYF
TGTTCCAGCAGCTTAGGCGGGACAGGGCGTACAGATACGCAGTATTTT
>.|TRBJ2-5|14|TRBD2|TRBV29-1
CSAVLAGVGETQYF
TGCAGCGCTGTACTAGCGGGAGTTGGGGAGACCCAGTACTTC
>.|TRBJ2-3|14|TRBD2|TRBV30
CAWLRAGVTDTQYF
TGTGCCTGGCTTAGGGCGGGAGTGACAGATACGCAGTATTTT
>.|TRBJ2-5|16|TRBD2|TRBV5-1
CASSLATAGGQETQYF
TGCGCCAGCAGCTTGGCCACAGCGGGGGGCCAAGAGACCCAGTACTTC
>.|TRBJ2-3|19|.|TRBV4-1
CASSQETPDAGASTDTQYF
TGCGCCAGCAGCCAAGAAACCCCTGACGCGGGCGCTAGCACAGATACGCAGTATTTT
>.|TRBJ2-3|18|.|TRBV21-1
CASSKEGSWKGSTDTQYF
TGTGCCAGCAGCAAGGAGGGGTCGTGGAAGGGATCCACAGATACGCAGTATTTT
>.|TRBJ2-6|14|TRBD1|TRBV30
CAWDRGLGANVLTF
TGTGCCTGGGACAGGGGGCTTGGGGCCAACGTCCTGACTTTC